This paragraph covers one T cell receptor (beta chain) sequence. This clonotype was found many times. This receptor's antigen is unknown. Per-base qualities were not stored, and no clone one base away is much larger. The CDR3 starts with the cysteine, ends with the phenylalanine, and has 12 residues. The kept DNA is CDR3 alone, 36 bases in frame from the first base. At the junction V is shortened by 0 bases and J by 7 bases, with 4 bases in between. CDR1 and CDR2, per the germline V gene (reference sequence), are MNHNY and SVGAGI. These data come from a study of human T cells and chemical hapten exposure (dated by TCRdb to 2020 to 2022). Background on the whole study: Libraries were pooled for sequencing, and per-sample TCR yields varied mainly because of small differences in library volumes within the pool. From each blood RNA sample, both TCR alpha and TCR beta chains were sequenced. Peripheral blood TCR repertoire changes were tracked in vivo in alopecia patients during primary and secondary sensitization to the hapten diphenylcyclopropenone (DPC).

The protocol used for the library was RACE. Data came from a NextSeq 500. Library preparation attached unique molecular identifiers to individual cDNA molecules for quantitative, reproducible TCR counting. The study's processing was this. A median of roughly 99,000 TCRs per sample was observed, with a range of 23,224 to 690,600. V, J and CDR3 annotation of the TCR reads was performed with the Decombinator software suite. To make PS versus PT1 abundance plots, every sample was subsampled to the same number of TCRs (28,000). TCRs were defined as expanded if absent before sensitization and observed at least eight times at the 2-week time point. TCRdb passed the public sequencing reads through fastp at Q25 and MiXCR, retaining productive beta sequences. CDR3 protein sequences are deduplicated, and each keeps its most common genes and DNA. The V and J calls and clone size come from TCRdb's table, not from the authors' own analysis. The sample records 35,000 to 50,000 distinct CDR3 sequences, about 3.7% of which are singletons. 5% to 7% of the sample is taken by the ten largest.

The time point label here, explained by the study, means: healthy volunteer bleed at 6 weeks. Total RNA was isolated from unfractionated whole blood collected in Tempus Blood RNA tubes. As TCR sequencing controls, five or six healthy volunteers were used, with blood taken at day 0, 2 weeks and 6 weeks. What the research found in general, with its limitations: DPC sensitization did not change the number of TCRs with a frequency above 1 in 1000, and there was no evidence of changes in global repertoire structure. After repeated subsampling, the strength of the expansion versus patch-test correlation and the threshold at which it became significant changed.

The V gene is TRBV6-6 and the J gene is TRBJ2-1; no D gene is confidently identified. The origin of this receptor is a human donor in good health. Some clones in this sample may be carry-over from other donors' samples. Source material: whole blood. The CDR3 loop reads CASSYSGNEQFF. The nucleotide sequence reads TGTGCCAGCAGTTACTCTGGGAATGAGCAGTTCTTC.